The clone carrying this T cell receptor (beta chain) has more than one count but fewer than ten. What it binds is not known. These data belong to a study of blood T cells in healthy people across ages. Background on the study: For every two T cells, template switching captured about one barcoded beta molecule. Study-wide findings and caveats: Across samples, TCR beta diversity tracked strongly with naive T cell percentage.

Using a J-beta primer mix together with a sample-barcoded 5' primer, a second PCR was run for roughly 6 to 12 cycles. One entry per CDR3 protein, called by TCRdb with MiXCR from the 5' RACE reads. The sample has 800,000 to 1,300,000 distinct CDR3 sequences; around 27% are singletons. Peripheral blood samples of roughly 9.8 milliliters were drawn from each donor. Germline V gene sequence: CDR1 SGDLS, CDR2 YYNGEE. The V end was cut by 3 bases, the J end by 2 bases, with 11 bases between. CDR3 length: 14 amino acids. These sequences were also reported in another study, on T cells of mothers and their children.

This TCR derives from a girl aged 2 to 10 in good health. Sequenced: blood. The genes are TRBV9 and TRBJ2-5, with D perhaps TRBD1 (6 bases). The CDR3 sequence is CASSGRTEQETQYF. CDR3 in DNA: TGTGCCAGCAGCGGAAGGACAGAACAAGAGACCCAGTACTTC. Using reference TRBV9 and TRBJ2-5 for the parts outside the CDR3, the full variable domain is DSGVTQTPKHLITATGQRVTLRCSPRSGDLSVYWYQQSLDQGLQFLIQYYNGEERAKGNILERFSAQQFPDLHSELNLSSLELGDSALYFCASSGRTEQETQYFGPGTRLLVL.